The rows below give T cell receptor beta chains drawn from one sample of a study of cytomegalovirus exposure and HLA in healthy donors. The assay was immunoSEQ multiplex PCR, and TCRdb's table has in-frame clones only and misses some. The profile shows roughly 200,000 clones, approximately 78% of them singletons. The sequencing sample was made of PBMCs. These receptors came from a woman in her 30s in good health and CMV-seropositive. The CDR3 runs from the conserved cysteine through the conserved F or W. Clone size is stated in some rows and not others, as once, few, many or a class when expanded.

clone size	V gene	J gene	CDR3 protein
once	TRBV7-9	TRBJ2-7	CASSSSTAGEQYF
NA	TRBV5-6	TRBJ2-6	CASSYAPWAGTGANVLTF
NA	TRBV7-2	TRBJ1-1	CASSLGLREGGTEAFF
NA	TRBV5-6	TRBJ2-5	CASSSPDRVAQETQYF
few	TRBV5-1	TRBJ1-6	CASSLEQAYNSPLHF
few	TRBV30	TRBJ1-5	CAWSHGGAPKNSNQPQHF
NA	TRBV6-6	TRBJ2-5	CASRANRDRQETQYF
once	TRBV10-1	TRBJ1-5	CASSEQGEHQPQHF
NA	TRBV5-1	TRBJ2-2	CASSLSWELAGELFF
NA	TRBV2	TRBJ1-6	CASSDPLGTTGNSPLHF
NA	TRBV20-1	TRBJ2-7	CSARQGYEQYF
once	TRBV10-3	TRBJ1-2	CAISESKEGFYGYTF
NA	TRBV25-1	TRBJ1-6	CASSVRDRASPLHF
NA	TRBV7-9	TRBJ2-2	CASSLAAGAGELFF
NA	TRBV7-9	TRBJ1-1	CASSLEDRQNTEAFF
NA	TRBV6-1	TRBJ2-4	CASSELSGQALGAKNIQYF
NA	TRBV5-6	TRBJ1-1	CASSYRVNTEAFF
NA	TRBV6-5	TRBJ2-3	CASSPRQGTDTQYF
NA	TRBV11-3	TRBJ2-5	CASSFWTEETQYF
NA	TRBV7-9	TRBJ1-5	CASSLVGGEQPQHF
NA	TRBV6-5	TRBJ1-3	CASRGAPSGNTIYF
NA	TRBV6-4	TRBJ1-5	CASFLLRERDNQPQHF
once	TRBV19	TRBJ2-2	CASSTTTGGANTGELFF
NA	TRBV5-8	TRBJ1-2	CASSGRTGRRYGYTF
NA	TRBV19	TRBJ2-3	CASSMTISSTDTQYF
NA	TRBV4-2	TRBJ2-1	CASSQRRRTYNEQFF
NA	TRBV19	TRBJ2-5	CASSKFPGQGIQETQYF
few	TRBV6-4	TRBJ2-5	CASSGVGQGDRETQYF
NA	TRBV6-5	TRBJ2-1	CASSYPSGGANNEQFF
NA	TRBV20-1	TRBJ1-2	CSAAGDSGYTF
NA	TRBV25-1	TRBJ2-7	CASSRTYFYEQYF
NA	TRBV19	TRBJ1-2	CASGKRQGAYGYTF
NA	TRBV7-9	TRBJ2-1	CASSSGLGADEQFF
NA	TRBV6-1	TRBJ2-2	CASSESETGELFF
NA	TRBV18	TRBJ2-7	CASSFNRGSYEQYF
once	TRBV7-9	TRBJ2-7	CASSLAAGGPDYEQYF
NA	TRBV11-3	TRBJ2-7	CASSLEQGIYEQYF
NA	TRBV6-1	TRBJ2-2	CASSEVNTANTGELFF
NA	TRBV2	TRBJ2-7	CASSPSGFSYEQYF
NA	TRBV28	TRBJ1-2	CASSLLNPTGGDGYTF
few	TRBV2	TRBJ2-5	CASSVAGGEETQYF